These 21 T cell receptor beta chains came from one sample sequenced in a study of circulating and synovial CD4+ cells in juvenile arthritis. The data were produced by immunoSEQ multiplex PCR, yet TCRdb's version contains in-frame clones alone and is incomplete. The sample carries about 33,000 clones, more than 90% recorded once. Sequenced material: CD4+ T cells from blood. These receptors originate from a human donor with juvenile idiopathic arthritis.

This rearrangement joins TRBV7-2 to TRBJ2-1, with 8 bases that match TRBD2. There are 16 residues in the CDR3. Germline trimming cut 0 bases from V and 7 bases from J; bases unmatched to any gene: 8. Germline CDR1 and CDR2: SGHTA and FQGNSA. The CDR3 here is CASSLAPGTRVNEQFF. The CDR3 nucleotides read TGTGCCAGCAGCTTAGCTCCCGGGACTAGGGTGAATGAGCAGTTCTTC.

The chain is built from TRBV2 and TRBJ1-3; D is ambiguous. The CDR3 loop spans 15 amino acids. The germline V and J ends were trimmed by 6 bases and 1 base, with 13 bases remaining between them. Germline-derived CDR1 and CDR2 are SNHLY and FYNNEI. The CDR3 sequence is CASSGGVGSGNTIYF. The CDR3 region has the DNA TGTGCCAGCAGCGGAGGAGTCGGGTCTGGAAACACCATATATTTT.

This clone appeared once. The rearrangement links TRBV7-8 to TRBJ1-5, with D perhaps TRBD1 (6 bases). V lost 0 bases, J lost 4 bases, and 13 bases lay in between. The CDR3 loop spans 16 amino acids. The V gene's germline CDR1 is SGHVS and CDR2 FQNEAQ. The CDR3: CASSLARRGRNQPQHF. CDR3 nucleotides: TGTGCCAGCAGCTTAGCGCGCAGGGGCCGAAATCAGCCCCAGCATTTT.

This chain connects TRBV4-3 to TRBJ2-1; 7 nucleotides line up with TRBD2. The CDR3 is made up of 14 amino acids. After removal of 0 bases from V and 6 bases from J, the junction contained 2 bases not matched to a gene. In germline, CDR1 is LGHNA, CDR2 YSLEER. CDR3 DNA: TGCGCCAGCAGCCAAGAGAGCGGGGTCAATGAGCAGTTCTTC. It encodes CASSQESGVNEQFF.

The chain carries TRBV13 and TRBJ2-7, with 7 bases that match TRBD2. Unmatched junction bases numbered 3, after V lost 0 bases and J lost 4 bases. Per the germline V gene, CDR1 is PRHDT and CDR2 is FYEKMQ (reference sequence). The CDR3 totals 14 residues. The CDR3 spells CASSLGLARYEQYF. Written as DNA, the CDR3 is TGTGCCAGCAGCTTAGGACTAGCGAGATACGAGCAGTACTTC.

V gene TRBV9 combines with J gene TRBJ1-2, with a possible D match to TRBD1 (6 bases). This CDR3 region has 14 residues. Germline CDR1 SGDLS, CDR2 YYNGEE. Trimming shortened V by 3 bases and J by 6 bases, and 15 bases separated the two germline ends. CDR3 protein: CASSAYREGDGYTF. In DNA form, the CDR3 reads TGTGCCAGCAGCGCCTACAGGGAAGGGGATGGCTACACCTTC.

The chain has TRBV7-9 and TRBJ1-1; tentatively, D is TRBD1 (6 bases). V lost 5 bases, J lost 0 bases, and 13 bases lay in between. The CDR3 runs 15 residues. From germline, CDR1 is SEHNR and CDR2 FQNEAQ (reference sequence). For the CDR3, the DNA is TGTGCCAGCAGCCGATCACAGGGTTTGAACACTGAAGCTTTCTTT. Protein sequence: CASSRSQGLNTEAFF.

The V and J genes are TRBV6-5 and TRBJ2-7; TRBD2 might be the D (6 bases). This CDR3 spans 15 amino acids. Trimming removed 0 bases at V and 2 bases at J, with 11 bases between. Per germline, CDR1 MNHEY and CDR2 SVGAGI. Written as DNA, the CDR3 is TGTGCCAGCAGTTACTCGGCGGGATCCCCCTACGAGCAGTACTTC. It specifies CASSYSAGSPYEQYF.

This chain joins TRBV28 and TRBJ1-4, with TRBD1 identical over 10 bases. The germline V gene encodes CDR1 MDHEN and CDR2 SYDVKM. The CDR3 is 15 residues long. With 8 bases clipped from V and 8 bases from J, the junction kept 11 bases outside the gene matches. CDR3 protein: CASRPGDRGLEKLFF. The CDR3 DNA sequence: TGTGCCAGCCGCCCAGGGGACAGGGGATTGGAAAAACTGTTTTTT.

This chain links TRBV28 with TRBJ2-5, with D perhaps TRBD2 (7 bases). From germline, CDR1 is MDHEN and CDR2 SYDVKM. V shed 10 bases and J shed 5 bases, with 23 bases lying between them. CDR3 length: 15 residues. This chain's CDR3 is CAISRGARGSETQYF. DNA for the CDR3: TGTGCCATCTCCCGGGGGGCCAGAGGATCGGAGACCCAGTACTTC.

The V and J genes are TRBV28 and TRBJ1-1, with 9 bases aligning to TRBD1. Germline CDR1 is MDHEN and CDR2 is SYDVKM. The V segment lost 6 bases and the J segment 5 bases; nucleotides outside the gene matches: 10. The CDR3 consists of 15 residues. CDR3 amino acids: CASRRNRDRVTEAFF. The DNA for the CDR3 is TGTGCCAGCAGGAGGAACCGGGACAGGGTTACTGAAGCTTTCTTT. The full variable domain, its missing parts supplied by reference TRBV28 and TRBJ1-1, is DVKVTQSSRYLVKRTGEKVFLECVQDMDHENMFWYRQDPGLGLRLIYFSYDVKMKEKGDIPEGYSVSREKKERFSLILESASTNQTSMYLCASRRNRDRVTEAFFGQGTRLTVV.

This sequence joins TRBV4-2 and TRBJ2-7; 7 nucleotides agree with TRBD2. The germline CDR1 and CDR2 sequences are LGHNA and YNFKEQ. This CDR3 contains 17 residues. The V segment lost 0 bases and the J segment 0 bases; nucleotides outside the gene matches: 8. CDR3 sequence (DNA): TGTGCCAGCAGCCAAGAGGGGATAAAGCGGGACTCCTACGAGCAGTACTTC. This codes for CASSQEGIKRDSYEQYF.

The genes are TRBV5-4 and TRBJ1-1; 9 bases match TRBD1. The V segment lost 5 bases and the J segment 6 bases; nucleotides outside the gene matches: 8. CDR1 and CDR2 from the germline V gene are SGHNT and YYREEE (reference sequence). The CDR3 has 14 amino acids. The CDR3 DNA reads TGTGCCAGCAGTACGGGACAGGGTGGAGCTGAAGCTTTCTTT. This encodes CASSTGQGGAEAFF. Complete variable domain (other parts from reference TRBV5-4 and TRBJ1-1): ETGVTQSPTHLIKTRGQQVTLRCSSQSGHNTVSWYQQALGQGPQFIFQYYREEENGRGNFPPRFSGLQFPNYSSELNVNALELDDSALYLCASSTGQGGAEAFFGQGTRLTVV.

The chain couples TRBV28 to TRBJ1-5; 9 nucleotides match TRBD1. Germline-derived CDR1 and CDR2 are MDHEN and SYDVKM. Trimming removed 5 bases from V and 2 bases from J; junction bases left unmatched: 10. The CDR3 contains 17 residues. The CDR3 loop reads CASSAIYRGQGNQPQHF. The CDR3 DNA reads as TGTGCCAGCAGTGCAATATACAGGGGGCAAGGCAATCAGCCCCAGCATTTT.

V and J are TRBV19 and TRBJ1-5; D unclear. The V end was cut by 4 bases, the J end by 3 bases, with 13 bases between. This CDR3 is built from 15 residues. The germline gives CDR1 LNHDA, CDR2 SQIVND (reference sequence). CDR3 coding DNA: TGTGCCAGTAGTAGGGCCCCGCAGGTCAATCAGCCCCAGCATTTT. Its protein is CASSRAPQVNQPQHF.

V and J are TRBV5-1 and TRBJ2-3, with 13 bases lining up with TRBD2. The germline CDR1 and CDR2 sequences are SGHRS and YFSETQ. After removal of 5 bases from V and 8 bases from J, the junction contained 2 bases not matched to a gene. This CDR3 contains 13 residues. CDR3 nucleotide sequence: TGCGCCAGCAGACTAGCGGGGGGGCCTACGCAGTATTTT. It codes for CASRLAGGPTQYF.

The rearrangement uses TRBV5-1 and TRBJ1-4, with TRBD1 matching over 7 bases. Germline assignment: CDR1 SGHRS and CDR2 YFSETQ. CDR3 length equals 15 residues. The trim removed 4 bases at V and 5 bases at J, leaving 8 bases unmatched. CDR3 DNA: TGCGCCAGCAGCATTACAGGGGCCCTAAATGAAAAACTGTTTTTT. This gives the protein CASSITGALNEKLFF.

The rearrangement uses TRBV5-5 and TRBJ2-7, with D possibly matching TRBD2 (6 bases). The V gene's germline CDR1 is SGHKS and CDR2 YYEKEE (reference sequence). The V gene lost 5 bases and the J gene lost 6 bases, with 18 bases spanning the gap. The length of the CDR3 is 14 residues. CDR3 DNA sequence: TGTGCCAGCAGGCTTGAGGAGGGACGGTTCGAGCAGTACTTC. It codes for CASRLEEGRFEQYF.

This clone appeared a single time. The CDR3 sequence: CASSIGLFGQGNQPQHF. The CDR3 DNA reads TGTGCCAGTAGTATAGGCCTCTTTGGACAGGGCAATCAGCCCCAGCATTTT. V gene TRBV19 combines with J gene TRBJ1-5; 7 bases agree with TRBD1. The CDR3 loop spans 17 amino acids. With V trimmed by 1 base and J by 2 bases, 8 bases remained unmatched. Germline values: CDR1 LNHDA, CDR2 SQIVND (reference sequence).

The chain joins TRBV7-2 to TRBJ1-1; D may be TRBD1 (5 bases). This CDR3 is 15 amino acids long. Germline CDR1 and CDR2: SGHTA and FQGNSA. The V and J ends lost 4 bases and 0 bases respectively, with 12 bases between them. CDR3 sequence reads: CASSSGGGMNTEAFF. The DNA for the CDR3 is TGTGCCAGCAGCTCCGGCGGGGGGATGAACACTGAAGCTTTCTTT.

The chain has TRBV5-1 and TRBJ2-2; TRBD2 aligns across 13 bases. With V trimmed by 0 bases and J by 4 bases, 3 bases remained unmatched. This CDR3 contains 17 residues. The germline V gene has CDR1 SGHRS and CDR2 YFSETQ. CDR3 coding DNA: TGCGCCAGCAGCTTGGAACTAGCGGGAGGGAGCACCGGGGAGCTGTTTTTT. Its protein product is CASSLELAGGSTGELFF.